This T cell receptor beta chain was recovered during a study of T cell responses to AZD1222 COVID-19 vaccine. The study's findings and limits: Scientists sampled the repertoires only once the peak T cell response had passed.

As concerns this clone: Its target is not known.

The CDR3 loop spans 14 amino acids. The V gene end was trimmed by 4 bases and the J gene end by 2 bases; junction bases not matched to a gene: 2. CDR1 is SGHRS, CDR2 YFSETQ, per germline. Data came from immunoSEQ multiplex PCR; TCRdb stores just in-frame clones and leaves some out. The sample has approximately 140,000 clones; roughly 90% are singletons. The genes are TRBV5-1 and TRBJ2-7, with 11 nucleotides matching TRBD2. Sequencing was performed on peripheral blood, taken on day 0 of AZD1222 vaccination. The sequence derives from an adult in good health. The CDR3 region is CASSPTSGAYEQYF. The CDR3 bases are TGCGCCAGCAGCCCGACTAGCGGGGCCTACGAGCAGTACTTC.